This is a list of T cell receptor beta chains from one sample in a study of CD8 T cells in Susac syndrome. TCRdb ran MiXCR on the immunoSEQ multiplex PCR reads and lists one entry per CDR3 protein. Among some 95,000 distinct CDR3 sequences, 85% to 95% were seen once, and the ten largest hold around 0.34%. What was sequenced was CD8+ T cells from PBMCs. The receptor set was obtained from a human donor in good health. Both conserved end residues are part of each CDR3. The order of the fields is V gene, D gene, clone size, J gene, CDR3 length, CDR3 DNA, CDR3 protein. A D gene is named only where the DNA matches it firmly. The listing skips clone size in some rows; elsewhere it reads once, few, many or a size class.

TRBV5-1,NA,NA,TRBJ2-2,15,TGCGCCAGCAGCGATGACAGTTACCACACCGGGGAGCTGTTTTTT,CASSDDSYHTGELFF
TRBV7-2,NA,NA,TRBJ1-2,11,TGTGCCCAGCAGGGAGACTATGGCTACACCTTC,CAQQGDYGYTF
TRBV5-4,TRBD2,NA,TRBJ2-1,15,TGTGCCAGCAGCTTGATACTAGCGGGGGGGGGTGAGCAGTTCTTC,CASSLILAGGGEQFF
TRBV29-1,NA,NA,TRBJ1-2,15,TGCAGCGTTGATTTGTTACAGCTAACTAACTATGGCTACACCTTC,CSVDLLQLTNYGYTF
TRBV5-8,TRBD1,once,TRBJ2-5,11,TGTGCCAGGGGACAGCAAGAGACCCAGTACTTC,CARGQQETQYF
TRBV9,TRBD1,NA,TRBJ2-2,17,TGTGCCAGCAGCGTAGCTACGAAGGGGGCGCCCACCGGGGAGCTGTTTTTT,CASSVATKGAPTGELFF
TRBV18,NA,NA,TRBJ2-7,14,TGTGCCAGCTCGCTCTCGGGAACAACCTACGAGCAGTACTTC,CASSLSGTTYEQYF
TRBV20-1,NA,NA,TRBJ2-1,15,TGCAGTGCTAGCCTCTGGGGGAGCTCCTACAATGAGCAGTTCTTC,CSASLWGSSYNEQFF
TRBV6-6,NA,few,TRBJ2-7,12,TGTGCCAGCAGGGGGGGCTCCTACGAGCAGTACTTC,CASRGGSYEQYF
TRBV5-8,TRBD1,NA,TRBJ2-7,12,TGTGCCAGCAGCTTCCCAGGACAGGGTCCGTACTTC,CASSFPGQGPYF
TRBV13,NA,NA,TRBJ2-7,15,TGTGCCAGCAGCCCGCCACGGGGAGAGGGCTACGAGCAGTACTTC,CASSPPRGEGYEQYF
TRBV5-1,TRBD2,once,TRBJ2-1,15,TGCGCCAGCAGCTTGGAGCGGGGGGGCCGGGATGAGCAGTTCTTC,CASSLERGGRDEQFF
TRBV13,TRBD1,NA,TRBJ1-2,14,TGTGCCAGCAGCGCCCTATCGACAGGGAATGGCTACACCTTC,CASSALSTGNGYTF
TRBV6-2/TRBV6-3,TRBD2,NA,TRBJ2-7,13,TGTGCCAGCGGACCGCGGGGGGCCTACGAGCAGTACTTC,CASGPRGAYEQYF